The 4 T cell receptor beta chains listed next were all sequenced from one sample in a study of shared clonotypes between healthy human individuals. Clones were sequenced by immunoSEQ multiplex PCR, and TCRdb holds only the in-frame ones, with some missing. The sample has some 1.1 million clones; roughly 80% are singletons. The sequencing input was memory CD4+ T cells from PBMCs. Subset in this sample: CD45RA-negative fraction. The receptors here all came from a young man in good health. Some clones in this sample may be carry-over from other donors' samples.

The chain employs TRBV1 and TRBJ1-2; the table names TRBD1, a call not compared with the DNA. TRBV1 has pseudogene status. The CDR3 contains 15 residues. In nucleotides, the CDR3 is TGCACCAGCAGCCAAGACGCCAGGGGGCTATTCGGCTACACCTTC. It translates to CTSSQDARGLFGYTF.

The chain combines TRBV18 with TRBJ2-7; 8 bases align to TRBD1. The CDR3 runs to 13 residues. V dropped 3 bases and J dropped 6; count of bases not matched to a gene: 4. Germline V gene sequence: CDR1 KGHSH, CDR2 LQKENI. In nucleotides, the CDR3 is TGTGCCAGCTCACCGGCAGGGGGCATCGAGCAGTACTTC. Its translation: CASSPAGGIEQYF.

The chain joins TRBV15 to TRBJ2-1; D may correspond to TRBD1 or TRBD2 (5 bases each). Germline CDR1 LNHNV, CDR2 YYDKDF (reference sequence). V was cut by 9 bases and J by 8 bases, with 17 bases left in between. The CDR3 has 13 amino acids. In nucleotides, the CDR3 is TGTGCCACTTCGAGGGGTTTGCGCTATGAGCAGTTCTTC. It yields the protein CATSRGLRYEQFF.

This chain connects TRBV15 to TRBJ1-1, with a weak D call TRBD1 (5 bases). Trimming cost V 0 bases and J 5 bases, with 13 bases left between them. This CDR3 spans 15 amino acids. The germline CDR1 and CDR2 sequences are LNHNV and YYDKDF (reference sequence). The CDR3 protein is CATSRDLQGRTEAFF. The CDR3 nucleotides read TGTGCCACCAGCAGAGATCTGCAGGGAAGGACTGAAGCTTTCTTT.